These 21 T cell receptor beta chains were sequenced from one sample in a study of blood T cells in healthy people across ages. Combining a sample-barcoded 5' primer with a J-beta primer mix, a second PCR ran for roughly 7 to 11 cycles. TCRdb re-derived calls from the 5' RACE reads in MiXCR, one entry per CDR3 protein. Among 750,000 to 950,000 distinct CDR3 sequences, around 25% were seen once, and the ten largest hold about 2.9%. The data also belong to a second study, concerning T cells of mothers and their children.

The material sequenced was blood. Receptors originate from a boy aged 5-17 years in good health.

This clonotype was counted between two and nine times. V and J are TRBV20-1 and TRBJ1-1; no reliable D call. The germline V and J ends were trimmed by 7 bases and 5 bases, with 26 bases remaining between them. The CDR3 is made up of 16 amino acids. Looked up from germline, CDR1 is DFQATT and CDR2 is SNEGSKA (reference sequence). CDR3 region: CSVASIGVQQRTEAFF. Here the CDR3 DNA reads TGCAGTGTCGCATCGATTGGGGTCCAGCAACGGACTGAAGCTTTCTTT.

This clonotype came up a few times. The V and J genes are TRBV20-1 and TRBJ2-7; 7 nucleotides line up with TRBD2. CDR3 size: 15 residues. V shed 3 bases and J 1 base; nucleotides not matched to a gene: 9. CDR1 and CDR2 from the germline V gene are DFQATT and SNEGSKA (reference sequence). CDR3 DNA sequence: TGCAGTGCTAGCCCCACTTTCGGGGGGTCCTACGAGCAGTACTTC. Translated, it gives CSASPTFGGSYEQYF.

This chain connects TRBV27 to TRBJ2-1, with 10 bases identical to TRBD1. This CDR3 is built from 16 residues. Trimming cost V 4 bases and J 7 bases; bases outside gene matches: 10. CDR1 MNHEY and CDR2 SMNVEV come from the germline V gene (reference sequence). The CDR3 nucleotides read TGTGCCAGCAGTTCCTTGACAGGGGGCGGTAGGAATGAGCAGTTCTTC. Translated: CASSSLTGGGRNEQFF.

The rearrangement joins TRBV11-2 to TRBJ2-3; D ambiguous. This CDR3 has 14 residues. Trimming removed 1 base at V and 4 bases at J, with 9 bases between. CDR1 SGHAT and CDR2 FQNNGV come from the germline V gene. This chain's CDR3 is CASSLGIAADTQYF. The DNA of the CDR3 is TGTGCCAGCAGCTTAGGAATAGCAGCAGATACGCAGTATTTT.

CDR3 coding DNA: TGTGCCAGCGCGAAAATAGGGACAGGTTCCCCGCAGTTCTTC. Translated, it gives CASAKIGTGSPQFF. The chain employs TRBV6-6 and TRBJ2-1, with 8 bases identical to TRBD1. CDR3 length: 14 residues. V trimming: 8 bases; J trimming: 12 bases; junction bases outside the gene matches: 15. Germline V lookup: CDR1 MNHNY, CDR2 SVGAGI (reference sequence).

The V gene is TRBV5-1, the J gene TRBJ1-1; D is perhaps TRBD1 (5 bases). The CDR3 has 14 residues. Looked up from germline, CDR1 is SGHRS and CDR2 is YFSETQ. Trimming pared 4 bases from V and 0 bases from J, leaving 10 bases between. In DNA, the CDR3 is TGCGCCAGCAGCCCCGGACATTTGAACACTGAAGCTTTCTTT. It specifies CASSPGHLNTEAFF.

This clonotype has more than one count but fewer than ten. This chain uses TRBV19 with TRBJ2-4, with D possibly TRBD1 on 6 matching bases. This CDR3 contains 16 residues. The germline V gene has CDR1 LNHDA and CDR2 SQIVND (reference sequence). Trimming left V 3 bases short and J 0 bases short, with 12 bases between. The CDR3 region is CASSIGQGLAKNIQYF. The CDR3 region has the DNA TGTGCCAGTAGTATCGGGCAGGGGCTAGCCAAAAACATTCAGTACTTC.

The chain recombines TRBV20-1 with TRBJ2-3; no definite D call. The CDR3 spans 15 residues. Trimming shortened V by 0 bases and J by 2 bases, and 12 bases separated the two germline ends. From germline, CDR1 is DFQATT and CDR2 SNEGSKA (reference sequence). The CDR3 nucleotides read TGCAGTGCTAGAGATAGAAAAGGGAACACAGATACGCAGTATTTT. This translates into CSARDRKGNTDTQYF.

This clonotype was counted ten times or more. This chain links TRBV7-3 with TRBJ2-3; D assignment may be TRBD1 or TRBD2 (7 bases each). Germline V lookup: CDR1 SGHTA, CDR2 FQGTGA. This CDR3 is 17 amino acids long. V was pared by 0 bases and J by 5 bases, with 18 bases between. CDR3 nucleotide sequence: TGTGCCAGCAGCTTAACTGGGGGAGGGGGCGGAGAAGATACGCAGTATTTT. This encodes CASSLTGGGGGEDTQYF.

V gene TRBV6-6 combines with J gene TRBJ1-6; no firm D call. Germline values: CDR1 MNHNY, CDR2 SVGAGI (reference sequence). The CDR3 runs to 12 residues. CDR3 in amino acids: CTPAPMNSPLHF. Here the CDR3 DNA reads TGTACTCCTGCCCCAATGAATTCACCCCTCCACTTT.

Here the CDR3 reads CASSLGNSNGAEAFF. CDR3 nucleotide sequence: TGTGCCAGCAGCTTAGGAAACTCCAACGGGGCTGAAGCTTTCTTT. This sequence joins TRBV7-8 and TRBJ1-1; D is unclear. Germline CDR1 reads SGHVS; CDR2 reads FQNEAQ. V lost 1 base and J lost 6, with 15 bases in between. There are 15 residues in the CDR3.

This clonotype was observed a few times. The J gene is TRBJ1-4, the V gene TRBV7-2; D unresolved. Trimming shortened V by 5 bases and J by 8 bases, and 18 bases separated the two germline ends. The CDR3 spans 15 residues. Germline assignment: CDR1 SGHTA and CDR2 FQGNSA. CDR3 in DNA: TGTGCCAGCAGCCAAAACGGGCAGATTGGCGAAAAACTGTTTTTT. This encodes CASSQNGQIGEKLFF.

The chain recombines TRBV2 with TRBJ2-5; no clear D gene. This CDR3 is built from 16 residues. V gave up 6 bases and J gave up 2 bases, with 19 bases separating them. Germline CDR1 is SNHLY and CDR2 is FYNNEI. The CDR3 spells CASRRPRLDHQETQYF. Written as DNA, the CDR3 is TGTGCCAGCAGGCGGCCCCGCCTAGACCATCAAGAGACCCAGTACTTC.

The chain links TRBV28 to TRBJ1-2; TRBD1 matches at 7 bases. CDR3 length: 14 residues. V lost 6 bases to trimming and J lost 4 bases; unmatched junction nucleotides: 8. Germline V gives CDR1 MDHEN, CDR2 SYDVKM. In DNA, the CDR3 is TGTGCCAGCAGGTCTCAGGGGGTCTTCTATGGCTACACCTTC. It encodes CASRSQGVFYGYTF.

This chain uses TRBV7-2 with TRBJ2-5; 13 bases agree with TRBD2. The J call could be wrong; TRBJ2-1 is a better fit for the DNA end. The V gene's germline CDR1 is SGHTA and CDR2 FQGNSA. The CDR3 is 14 amino acids. The CDR3 coding sequence is TGTGCCAGCGCCGGGACTAGCGGGGCCTCCCCCCAGTTCTTC. Its translation: CASAGTSGASPQFF.

This chain connects TRBV9 to TRBJ2-2; no firm D call. Germline V lookup: CDR1 SGDLS, CDR2 YYNGEE. The CDR3 is made up of 14 amino acids. V was trimmed by 5 bases and J by 4 bases, leaving 12 bases between them. The CDR3 loop reads CASSGFSGTGELFF. CDR3 DNA: TGTGCCAGCAGTGGATTTTCTGGCACCGGGGAGCTGTTTTTT.

This clonotype appeared many times. The V call is TRBV5-1, the J call TRBJ2-7, with 14 bases fitting TRBD2. The CDR3 is made up of 16 amino acids. V dropped 4 bases and J dropped 3; count of bases not matched to a gene: 6. The germline V gene encodes CDR1 SGHRS and CDR2 YFSETQ. DNA of the CDR3: TGCGCCAGCAGCCCGGGACTAGCGGGGGCCCACTACGAGCAGTACTTC. Translation gives CASSPGLAGAHYEQYF.

The sample holds a few counts of this clonotype. The chain has TRBV5-1 and TRBJ2-1; the D is unclear. The CDR3 extends over 11 amino acids. The germline CDR1 and CDR2 sequences are SGHRS and YFSETQ. Trimming took 4 bases from V and 10 from J, leaving 9 bases between them. CDR3 protein: CASSRGREQFF. The CDR3 bases are TGCGCCAGCAGCCGTGGACGGGAGCAGTTCTTC.

This chain connects TRBV19 to TRBJ1-6, with D possibly being TRBD1 (5 bases). Germline V gene sequence: CDR1 LNHDA, CDR2 SQIVND (reference sequence). V lost 6 bases and J lost 7, with 19 bases in between. The CDR3 sequence is 16 residues long. The CDR3 DNA follows: TGTGCCAGTAGGGCCCAGCGGGGCGCGAAGAATTCACCCCTCCACTTT. This gives the protein CASRAQRGAKNSPLHF. Combining the CDR3 with reference TRBV19 and TRBJ1-6 gives the whole variable domain DGGITQSPKYLFRKEGQNVTLSCEQNLNHDAMYWYRQDPGQGLRLIYYSQIVNDFQKGDIAEGYSVSREKKESFPLTVTSAQKNPTAFYLCASRAQRGAKNSPLHFGNGTRLTVT.

The table lists this clonotype with a few counts. V gene TRBV6-6 combines with J gene TRBJ2-3; D unresolved. The V and J ends lost 1 base and 1 base respectively, with 6 bases between them. CDR3 length equals 14 residues. Looked up from germline, CDR1 is MNHNY and CDR2 is SVGAGI (reference sequence). The CDR3 nucleotides read TGTGCCAGCAGTTACTTGGAAGGCACAGATACGCAGTATTTT. Translation: CASSYLEGTDTQYF.

The chain uses TRBV7-6 and TRBJ2-5; D possibly corresponds to TRBD2 (6 bases). The CDR3 totals 14 residues. V was trimmed by 4 bases and J by 1 base, leaving 10 bases between them. Germline-derived CDR1 and CDR2 are SGHVS and FNYEAQ. CDR3 sequence: CASSSRGIQETQYF. In DNA, the CDR3 is TGTGCCAGCAGCTCACGGGGGATCCAAGAGACCCAGTACTTC. The full variable domain, rest sourced from reference TRBV7-6 and TRBJ2-5, is GAGVSQSPRYKVTKRGQDVALRCDPISGHVSLYWYRQALGQGPEFLTYFNYEAQQDKSGLPNDRFSAERPEGSISTLTIQRTEQRDSAMYRCASSSRGIQETQYFGPGTRLLVL.